This T cell receptor (beta chain) was observed in a study of cytomegalovirus exposure and HLA in healthy donors. Germline V gene data show CDR1 as SGHAT and CDR2 as FQNNGV. Trimming removed 6 bases from V and 2 bases from J, with 14 bases in between. The CDR3 consists of 15 residues. A note on this clone: Its antigen is not known.

Broader study findings: In a later analysis, at a false discovery rate of 0.05, 15,000 to 20,000 TCR beta sequences matched HLA alleles. With later analysis, a missense DCLRE1C variant became linked to TCR beta V- and J-gene trimming. A likely sequencing artifact accounted for one observed cluster of highly shared sequence variants. The study flagged around 160 TCR beta chains as cytomegalovirus-associated.

The PCR contained 60 Vbeta and 13 Jbeta primers. Sequencing used immunoSEQ multiplex PCR; TCRdb keeps in-frame clones, though not all of them. The table has 110,000 or so clones, approximately 83% seen once. The chain joins TRBV11-2 to TRBJ1-5; a weak D match, TRBD1 (5 bases). This receptor was taken from a woman between 18 and 30 years old in good health and CMV-seronegative. Sequencing was carried out using PBMCs. DNA of the CDR3: TGTGCCAGCAGTTCGTCAGGGATGGGCAATCAGCCCCAGCATTTT. It is translated as CASSSSGMGNQPQHF.